These 12 T cell receptor beta chains share one sample of origin, sequenced in a study of identical twins. MiXCR, run by TCRdb on the 5' RACE reads, gives a single entry per CDR3 protein. Of around 670,000 distinct CDR3 sequences listed, roughly 6% are singletons. The sample was naive T cells sorted from blood. The receptors come from a man aged 18 to 29 in good health.

The rearrangement links TRBV5-6 to TRBJ2-1; D is uncertain. The germline gives CDR1 SGHDT, CDR2 YYEEEE. This CDR3 contains 12 residues. Trimming took off 1 base at V and 9 bases at J, with 8 bases between the two ends. The CDR3 DNA reads as TGTGCCAGCAGCTTGTCCCCAATTGAGCAGTTCTTC. Encoded protein: CASSLSPIEQFF.

There are a few counts of this clonotype. The chain couples TRBV7-6 to TRBJ2-7; TRBD1 matches at 8 bases. The CDR3 is 14 amino acids. Germline V CDR1 and CDR2: SGHVS, FNYEAQ. J lost 3 bases, V lost 5 bases, and 6 bases had no gene match. The CDR3 DNA follows: TGTGCCAGCAGCCGAGGGACAGGATACTACGAGCAGTACTTC. This sequence encodes CASSRGTGYYEQYF. Using reference TRBV7-6 and TRBJ2-7 for the parts outside the CDR3, the full variable domain is GAGVSQSPRYKVTKRGQDVALRCDPISGHVSLYWYRQALGQGPEFLTYFNYEAQQDKSGLPNDRFSAERPEGSISTLTIQRTEQRDSAMYRCASSRGTGYYEQYFGPGTRLTVT.

In this sample, this clonotype turned up a few times. The V and J genes are TRBV12-3 or TRBV12-4 and TRBJ1-4; D might be TRBD1 (6 bases). This CDR3 comprises 15 residues. The V and J ends lost 2 bases and 7 bases respectively, with 14 bases between them. CDR3 coding DNA: TGTGCCAGCAGTTTAATGGGGGGGCAGGGTGAAAAACTGTTTTTT. Residues: CASSLMGGQGEKLFF.

In its sample, this clonotype was seen a few times. V usage is TRBV5-1 and J usage is TRBJ2-7; D is perhaps TRBD2 (5 bases). This CDR3 spans 15 amino acids. Trimming shortened V by 1 base and J by 5 bases, and 16 bases separated the two germline ends. Germline CDR1 and CDR2: SGHRS and YFSETQ. The CDR3 region has the DNA TGCGCCAGCAGCTTGTTCCGCGAGGGTCCCCACGAGCAGTACTTC. Translated: CASSLFREGPHEQYF.

The table lists this clonotype with a few counts. One junction end disagrees with the germline gene, perhaps due to a read error. This chain links TRBV6-1 with TRBJ1-5; D uncertain. This CDR3 has 16 residues. The germline V gene has CDR1 MNHNS and CDR2 SASEGT. The DNA for the CDR3 is TGTGCCAGCAGCGAAGCATGGGGTCAGAGCAATCAGCCCCAGCATTTT. Residues: CASSEAWGQSNQPQHF.

To note about this clonotype: This may stem from a read error, because a much larger clone lies one nucleotide away. No conserved phenylalanine or tryptophan ends this CDR3, so it is likely a read error. The gene calls are TRBV20-1 and TRBJ1-1, with TRBD1 matching over 7 bases. V shed 6 bases and J 7 bases; nucleotides not matched to a gene: 14. Germline V gene data show CDR1 as DFQATT and CDR2 as SNEGSKA (reference sequence). The CDR3 runs 14 residues. In nucleotides, the CDR3 is TGCAGTGCCTGGGACAGACAATCTACTTTTGAAGCTTTCGTT. Translating gives CSAWDRQSTFEAFV.

In this sample, this clonotype turned up many times. The genes are TRBV29-1 and TRBJ2-2; a possible D gene is TRBD1 (5 bases). The CDR3 runs to 14 residues. The ends were cut back, 4 bases at V and 4 bases at J, with 13 bases in the middle. CDR1 SQVTM and CDR2 ANQGSEA come from the germline V gene. CDR3 nucleotides: TGCAGCGTTGTGGAGACAGTGTCCACCGGGGAGCTGTTTTTT. It specifies CSVVETVSTGELFF.

The rearrangement uses TRBV12-3 or TRBV12-4 and TRBJ2-7, with a possible D match to TRBD2 (5 bases). The CDR3 runs to 14 residues. Trimming removed 4 bases at V and 0 bases at J, with 10 bases between. CDR3 nucleotides: TGTGCCAGCAGTTCCGGACTCAGCTCCTACGAGCAGTACGTC. It is translated as CASSSGLSSYEQYV.

In this sample, this clonotype turned up a few times. This chain connects TRBV20-1 to TRBJ2-1; D perhaps matches TRBD2 (5 bases). This CDR3 region has 17 residues. The V end lost 0 bases, the J end lost 4 bases, and 19 bases lay between the germline ends. CDR1 DFQATT and CDR2 SNEGSKA come from the germline V gene (reference sequence). The CDR3 is CSAREVSAGPSYNEQFF. The CDR3 nucleotides are TGCAGTGCTAGAGAGGTTAGCGCGGGTCCATCATACAATGAGCAGTTCTTC.

This clonotype was seen repeatedly, ten times or more. This sequence joins TRBV28 and TRBJ2-4; D ambiguous. The V and J ends lost 6 bases and 1 base respectively, with 16 bases between them. The CDR3 has 16 amino acids. From germline, CDR1 is MDHEN and CDR2 SYDVKM. The CDR3 loop is CASRPSVLGAKNIQYF. The CDR3 region has the DNA TGTGCCAGCAGACCAAGTGTGCTGGGGGCCAAAAACATTCAGTACTTC.

The chain recombines TRBV6-2 or TRBV6-3 with TRBJ2-1; 10 bases fit TRBD2. The V and J ends lost 6 bases and 6 bases, in that order; junction bases with no gene match: 8. This CDR3 has 15 residues. Germline V gene data show CDR1 as MNHEY and CDR2 as SVGEGT. The CDR3 loop reads CASRPLAGVINEQFF. CDR3 DNA: TGTGCCAGCAGACCCCTAGCGGGAGTTATCAATGAGCAGTTCTTC.

This rearrangement joins TRBV5-1 to TRBJ1-2, with a tentative D call TRBD1 (5 bases). Germline V gives CDR1 SGHRS, CDR2 YFSETQ. Trimming stripped 4 bases from V and 4 bases from J, with 17 bases between. The CDR3 consists of 15 residues. The CDR3 region has the DNA TGCGCCAGCAGCCCGATGATAGGGGAGGGCTATGGCTACACCTTC. This sequence encodes CASSPMIGEGYGYTF.